A single sample is the source of the 20 T cell receptor beta chains below, sequenced in a study of glioma-infiltrating T cells. The iRepertoire nested amplicon-rescue multiplex PCR amplified TCR alpha and beta CDR3s from RNA. TCRdb processed the multiplex PCR reads anew with MiXCR; each CDR3 protein has one entry. The table lists roughly 350,000 distinct CDR3 sequences, roughly two fifths of them singletons. Sequenced material: glioma tissue, nonneoplastic brain tissue, or PBMCs (not recorded which). The receptor source for this set is a human donor with low-grade glioma or glioblastoma, undergoing nonglioma brain surgery, or in good health (not recorded which).

This sequence joins TRBV6-5 and TRBJ2-2; perhaps D is TRBD1 or TRBD2 (6 bases each). CDR3 size: 14 residues. Germline lookup yields CDR1 MNHEY and CDR2 SVGAGI. In DNA form, the CDR3 reads TGTGTTAGCAGTTCAAACGGGGGCGACGGGGAGCTGTTTTTT. This codes for CVSSSNGGDGELFF.

For this clonotype: A single base separates this from a much larger clone, so it may be a read error. This chain joins TRBV7-2 and TRBJ1-2; possibly TRBD1 for D (5 bases). Per germline, CDR1 SGHTA and CDR2 FQGNSA. The CDR3 runs 16 residues. CDR3 sequence reads: CASSLGSAGTDYGHTF. The CDR3 DNA reads TGTGCCAGCAGCTTAGGTTCGGCAGGGACCGACTATGGCCACACCTTC.

The chain joins TRBV3-1 to TRBJ1-5; D is perhaps TRBD1 (5 bases). CDR3 length equals 15 residues. V was clipped by 0 bases and J by 9 bases, with 15 bases between them. Germline V gives CDR1 LGHDT, CDR2 YNNKEL (reference sequence). The CDR3 protein is CASSQDGHPYRPQHF. The CDR3 DNA is TGTGCCAGCAGCCAAGATGGACACCCGTACCGGCCCCAGCATTTT. The entire variable domain, with the rest obtained from reference TRBV3-1 and TRBJ1-5, is as follows: DTAVSQTPKYLVTQMGNDKSIKCEQNLGHDTMYWYKQDSKKFLKIMFSYNNKELIINETVPNRFSPKSPDKAHLNLHINSLELGDSAVYFCASSQDGHPYRPQHFGDGTRLSIL.

J is TRBJ1-3 and V is TRBV15; D perhaps matches TRBD1 (5 bases). CDR1 is LNHNV, CDR2 YYDKDF, per germline (reference sequence). The CDR3 has 17 residues. V lost 0 bases and J lost 6, with 18 bases in between. Here the CDR3 DNA reads TGTGCCACCAGCAGAGATTGGACACGGATCGCAGAAAACACCATATATTTT. It is translated as CATSRDWTRIAENTIYF.

The chain has TRBV6-6 and TRBJ2-1; 7 bases map to TRBD1. CDR1 MNHNY and CDR2 SVGAGI come from the germline V gene (reference sequence). The CDR3 runs to 16 residues. Losses at the gene ends were 0 bases for V and 2 bases for J; bases not matched to a gene: 4. CDR3 nucleotides: TGTGCCAGCAGTTACTCGACAGGGATTCCCTACAATGAGCAGTTCTTC. Its protein is CASSYSTGIPYNEQFF.

The sample holds many counts of this clonotype. The V call is TRBV28, the J call TRBJ1-1; no definite D call. The V end lost 4 bases, the J end lost 4 bases, and 16 bases lay between the germline ends. The germline gives CDR1 MDHEN, CDR2 SYDVKM. CDR3 size: 15 residues. Here the CDR3 DNA reads TGTGCCAGCAGTTCTGGGGAGTTTGAAGGCACTGAAGCTTTCTTT. Encoded protein: CASSSGEFEGTEAFF.

The CDR3 region has the DNA TGTGCCAGCAGCTTCAGCGCCATCGATGAGCAGTTCTTC. Amino acids: CASSFSAIDEQFF. The chain carries TRBV7-9 and TRBJ2-1, with D unresolved. The CDR3 is made up of 13 amino acids. Trimming stripped 3 bases from V and 8 bases from J, with 11 bases between. CDR1 and CDR2 (germline): SEHNR, FQNEAQ (reference sequence).

At least ten counts were recorded for this clonotype. The chain couples TRBV20-1 to TRBJ2-7, with D perhaps TRBD1 (6 bases). From germline, CDR1 is DFQATT and CDR2 SNEGSKA (reference sequence). This CDR3 spans 13 amino acids. V dropped 6 bases and J dropped 8 bases, with 20 bases sitting between them. The CDR3 reads CSANPLQGNQQYF. The CDR3 region has the DNA TGCAGTGCCAACCCCCTACAGGGAAACCAGCAGTACTTC.

As concerns this clonotype: It may be a read error: a sequence one base away is much more abundant. The chain employs TRBV15 and TRBJ2-7; either TRBD1 or TRBD2 may fit D (5 bases each). The V end lost 11 bases, the J end lost 7 bases, and 18 bases lay between the germline ends. The CDR3 extends over 12 amino acids. Germline V gene data show CDR1 as LNHNV and CDR2 as YYDKDF (reference sequence). Here the CDR3 reads CAAGGSYNEQYF. In DNA, the CDR3 is TGTGCCGCTGGGGGTTCCTACAATGAGCAGTACTTC.

This sequence joins TRBV28 and TRBJ1-5; tentative D call: TRBD1 (6 bases). Per germline, CDR1 MDHEN and CDR2 SYDVKM. This CDR3 spans 19 amino acids. Trimming stripped 3 bases from V and 2 bases from J, with 23 bases between. CDR3 amino acids: CASSFFPRGRGAGNQPQHF. The CDR3 DNA sequence: TGTGCCAGCAGTTTTTTCCCCAGGGGAAGGGGGGCTGGCAATCAGCCCCAGCATTTT. Based on the CDR3 plus reference TRBV28 and TRBJ1-5, the full variable domain is DVKVTQSSRYLVKRTGEKVFLECVQDMDHENMFWYRQDPGLGLRLIYFSYDVKMKEKGDIPEGYSVSREKKERFSLILESASTNQTSMYLCASSFFPRGRGAGNQPQHFGDGTRLSIL.

A word on this clonotype: This may be a read error: a much more frequent sequence differs by one nucleotide. The chain uses TRBV27 and TRBJ1-2; 8 nucleotides match TRBD1. The CDR3 covers 14 residues. Germline CDR1 MNHEY, CDR2 SMNVEV (reference sequence). The trim removed 5 bases at V and 8 bases at J, leaving 10 bases unmatched. CDR3 protein: CASSPRTGLWGYTF. Written as DNA, the CDR3 is TGTGCCAGCAGTCCTAGGACAGGGTTGTGGGGCTACACCTTC.

V is TRBV28 and J is TRBJ2-7; D unclear. V lost 8 bases and J lost 0, with 11 bases in between. Germline V gene lookup returns CDR1 MDHEN and CDR2 SYDVKM. This CDR3 region has 13 residues. DNA for the CDR3: TGTGCCAGCTTGAGCAGCTTCTCCTACGAGCAGTACTTC. This encodes CASLSSFSYEQYF.

This clonotype turned up a few times. A junction boundary mismatches the germline segment, possibly from a read error. V gene TRBV4-1 combines with J gene TRBJ1-4, with D tentatively TRBD1 (5 bases). The germline V gene encodes CDR1 MGHRA and CDR2 YSYEKL. The CDR3 totals 16 residues. The CDR3 loop reads CASSQGPPGPNEKQFF. The CDR3 coding sequence is TGCGCCAGCAGCCAAGGCCCACCGGGACCAAATGAAAAACAGTTTTTT.

This chain connects TRBV2 to TRBJ1-1; D possibly corresponds to TRBD1 (5 bases). The V end lost 3 bases, the J end lost 4 bases, and 9 bases lay between the germline ends. Germline lookup yields CDR1 SNHLY and CDR2 FYNNEI. CDR3 length: 13 residues. The CDR3 DNA reads TGTGCCAGCAGTGAGGGGCCGAGCACTGAAGCTTTCTTT. Translated, it gives CASSEGPSTEAFF.

This chain joins TRBV12-3 or TRBV12-4 and TRBJ2-2, with 8 positions matching TRBD1. V was clipped by 5 bases and J by 3 bases; unmatched bases: 8. CDR3 length: 16 residues. CDR3 nucleotides: TGTGCCAGCAGTCCCCACAGGGGGAGAGACACCGGGGAGCTGTTTTTT. Amino acid sequence: CASSPHRGRDTGELFF.

The sample holds many counts of this clonotype. J is TRBJ2-5 and V is TRBV6-1; weak D call: TRBD1 (6 bases). Trimming took 3 bases from V and 7 from J, leaving 18 bases between them. This CDR3 is built from 15 residues. Germline CDR1 MNHNS, CDR2 SASEGT. CDR3 nucleotide sequence: TGTGCCAGCAGTGATAAGGGGGATTGGAAGAGGACCCAGTACTTC. Protein sequence: CASSDKGDWKRTQYF.

This clonotype occurred a few times. Here the CDR3 DNA reads TGTGCCAGCAGTTTAAGGAGACAGGATTACTTTAGCAATCAGCCCCAGCATTTT. Translated: CASSLRRQDYFSNQPQHF. V and J are TRBV28 and TRBJ1-5; tentatively, D is TRBD1 (6 bases). Germline-derived CDR1 and CDR2 are MDHEN and SYDVKM. This CDR3 has 18 residues. Trimming removed 2 bases from V and 0 bases from J, with 17 bases in between.

The J gene is TRBJ1-1, the V gene TRBV28; possibly TRBD1 for D (6 bases). CDR3 size: 13 residues. Germline V CDR1 and CDR2: MDHEN, SYDVKM. Deletions cut 6 bases from V and 5 bases from J, with 13 bases between. Written as DNA, the CDR3 is TGTGCCAGCAGCAACGAAAGGGGGACTGAAGCTTTCTTT. It specifies CASSNERGTEAFF.

The rearrangement joins TRBV28 to TRBJ1-2; TRBD1 matches 7 bases. V shed 4 bases, J shed 2 bases, and the junction held 7 bases outside the gene matches. Germline loops: CDR1 MDHEN, CDR2 SYDVKM. The CDR3 runs 15 residues. The CDR3: CASSSVTGQNYGYTF. CDR3 sequence (DNA): TGTGCCAGCAGTTCGGTGACAGGGCAGAACTATGGCTACACCTTC.

This sequence joins TRBV6-1 and TRBJ2-1, with 7 positions matching TRBD2. The germline gives CDR1 MNHNS, CDR2 SASEGT. The CDR3 contains 14 residues. The V segment lost 8 bases and the J segment 2 bases; nucleotides outside the gene matches: 6. The chain's CDR3 is CASRKRDPYNEQFF. The CDR3 bases are TGTGCCAGCCGGAAGCGGGATCCCTACAATGAGCAGTTCTTC.